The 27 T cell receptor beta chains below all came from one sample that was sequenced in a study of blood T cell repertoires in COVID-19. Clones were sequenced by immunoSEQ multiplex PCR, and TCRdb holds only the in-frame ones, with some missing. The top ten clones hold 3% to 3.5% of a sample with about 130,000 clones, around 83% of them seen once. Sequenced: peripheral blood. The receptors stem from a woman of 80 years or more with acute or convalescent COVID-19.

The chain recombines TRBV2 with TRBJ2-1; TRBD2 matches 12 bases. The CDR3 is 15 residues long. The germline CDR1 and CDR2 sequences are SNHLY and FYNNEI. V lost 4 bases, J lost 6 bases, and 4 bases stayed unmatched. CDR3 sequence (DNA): TGTGCCAGCAGTGTGGTGACTAGCGGGGGCAATGAGCAGTTCTTC. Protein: CASSVVTSGGNEQFF.

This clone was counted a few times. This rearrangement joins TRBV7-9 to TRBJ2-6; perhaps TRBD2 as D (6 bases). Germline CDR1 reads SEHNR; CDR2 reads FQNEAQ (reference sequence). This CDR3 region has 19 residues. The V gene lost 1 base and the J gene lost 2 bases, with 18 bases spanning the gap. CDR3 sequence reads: CASSLVGRRTGAGANVLTF. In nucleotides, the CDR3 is TGTGCCAGCAGCTTAGTGGGCCGCCGAACGGGGGCTGGGGCCAACGTCCTGACTTTC.

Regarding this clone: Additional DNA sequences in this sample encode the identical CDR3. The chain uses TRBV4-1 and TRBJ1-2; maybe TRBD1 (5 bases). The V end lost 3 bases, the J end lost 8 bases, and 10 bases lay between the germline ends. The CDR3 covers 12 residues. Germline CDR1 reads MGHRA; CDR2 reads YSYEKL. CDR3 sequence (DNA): TGCGCCAGCAGCCAGGTAACAGGCGGCTACACCTTC. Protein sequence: CASSQVTGGYTF.

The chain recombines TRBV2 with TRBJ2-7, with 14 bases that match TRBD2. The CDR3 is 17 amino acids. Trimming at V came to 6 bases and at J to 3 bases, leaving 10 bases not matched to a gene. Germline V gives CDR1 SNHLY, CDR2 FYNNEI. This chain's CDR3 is CASSAGTSGGSYYEQYF. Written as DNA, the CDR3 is TGTGCCAGCAGCGCCGGGACTAGCGGGGGCTCTTACTACGAGCAGTACTTC.

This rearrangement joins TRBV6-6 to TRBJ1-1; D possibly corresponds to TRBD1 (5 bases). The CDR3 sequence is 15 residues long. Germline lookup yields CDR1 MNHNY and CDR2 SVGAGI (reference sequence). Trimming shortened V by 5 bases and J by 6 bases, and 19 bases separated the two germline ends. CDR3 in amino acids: CASSTGGGSRAEAFF. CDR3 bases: TGTGCCAGCAGTACCGGGGGGGGTTCAAGAGCTGAAGCTTTCTTT.

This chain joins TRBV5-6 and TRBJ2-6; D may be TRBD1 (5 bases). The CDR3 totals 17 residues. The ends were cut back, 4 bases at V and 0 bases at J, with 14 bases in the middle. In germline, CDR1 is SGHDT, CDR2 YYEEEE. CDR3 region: CASSPDTAYSGANVLTF. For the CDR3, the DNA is TGTGCCAGCAGCCCGGACACGGCCTACTCTGGGGCCAACGTCCTGACTTTC. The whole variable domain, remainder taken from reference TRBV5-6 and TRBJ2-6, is DAGVTQSPTHLIKTRGQQVTLRCSPKSGHDTVSWYQQALGQGPQFIFQYYEEEERQRGNFPDRFSGHQFPNYSSELNVNALLLGDSALYLCASSPDTAYSGANVLTFGAGSRLTVL.

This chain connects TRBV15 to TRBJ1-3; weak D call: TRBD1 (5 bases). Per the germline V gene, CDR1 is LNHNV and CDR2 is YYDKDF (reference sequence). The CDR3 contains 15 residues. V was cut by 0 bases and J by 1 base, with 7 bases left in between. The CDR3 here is CATSRDRGSGNTIYF. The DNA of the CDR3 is TGTGCCACCAGCAGAGATCGGGGGTCTGGAAACACCATATATTTT.

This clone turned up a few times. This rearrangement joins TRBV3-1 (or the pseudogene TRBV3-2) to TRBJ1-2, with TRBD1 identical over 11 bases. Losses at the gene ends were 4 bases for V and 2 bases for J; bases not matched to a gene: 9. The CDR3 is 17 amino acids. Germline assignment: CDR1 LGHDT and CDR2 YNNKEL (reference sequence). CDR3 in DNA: TGTGCCAGCAGCCTCGGACAGGGGGCGCAGGCGAACTATGGCTACACCTTC. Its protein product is CASSLGQGAQANYGYTF.

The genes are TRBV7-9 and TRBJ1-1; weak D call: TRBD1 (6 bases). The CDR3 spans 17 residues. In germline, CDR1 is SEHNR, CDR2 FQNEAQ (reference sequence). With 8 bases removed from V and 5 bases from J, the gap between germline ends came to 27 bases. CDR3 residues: CASQSLLGASGGTEAFF. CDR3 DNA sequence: TGTGCCAGCCAGTCCCTTCTGGGGGCGAGCGGTGGAACTGAAGCTTTCTTT.

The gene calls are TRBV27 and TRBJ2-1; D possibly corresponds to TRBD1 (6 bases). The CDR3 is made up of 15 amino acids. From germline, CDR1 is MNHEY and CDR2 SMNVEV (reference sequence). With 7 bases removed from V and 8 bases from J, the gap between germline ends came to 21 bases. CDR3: CASTVRGSRYDEQFF. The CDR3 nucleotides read TGTGCCAGCACCGTCAGGGGTAGTCGGTACGATGAGCAGTTCTTC.

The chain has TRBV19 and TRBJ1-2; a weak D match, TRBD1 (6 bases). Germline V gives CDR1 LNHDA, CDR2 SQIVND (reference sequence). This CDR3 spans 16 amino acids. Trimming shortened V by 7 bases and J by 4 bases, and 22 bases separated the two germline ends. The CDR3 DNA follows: TGTGCCAGTAAGGATCTTGGGGGCCGAGACCTCTATGGCTACACCTTC. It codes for CASKDLGGRDLYGYTF.

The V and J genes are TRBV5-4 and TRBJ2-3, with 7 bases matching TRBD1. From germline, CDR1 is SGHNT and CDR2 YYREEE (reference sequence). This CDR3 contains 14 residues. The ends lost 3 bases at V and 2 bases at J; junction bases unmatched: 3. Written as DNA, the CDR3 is TGTGCCAGCAGCTGGGACAGAAACACAGATACGCAGTATTTT. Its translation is CASSWDRNTDTQYF.

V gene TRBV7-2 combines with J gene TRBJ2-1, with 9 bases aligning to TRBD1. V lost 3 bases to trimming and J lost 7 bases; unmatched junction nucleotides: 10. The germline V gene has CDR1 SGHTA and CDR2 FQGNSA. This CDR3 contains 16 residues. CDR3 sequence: CASSLTGTGRLNEQFF. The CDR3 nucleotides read TGTGCCAGCAGCTTGACCGGGACAGGGCGTTTGAATGAGCAGTTCTTC.

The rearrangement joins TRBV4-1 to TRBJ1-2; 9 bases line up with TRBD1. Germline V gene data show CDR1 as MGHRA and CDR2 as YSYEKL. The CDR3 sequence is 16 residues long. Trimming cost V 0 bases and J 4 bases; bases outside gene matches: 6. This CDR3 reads CASSQDAGTGPYGYTF. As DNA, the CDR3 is TGCGCCAGCAGCCAAGATGCCGGGACAGGGCCCTATGGCTACACCTTC.

The CDR3 nucleotides are TGCGCCAGCAGTCACCTTCCGGGAGTGCCTTACGAGCAGTACTTC. This translates into CASSHLPGVPYEQYF. The V gene is TRBV23-1, the J gene TRBJ2-7; tentatively, D is TRBD2 (6 bases). TRBV23-1 is noted as an ORF with a role that remains uncertain. CDR3 length equals 15 residues. V gave up 3 bases and J gave up 4 bases, with 16 bases separating them.

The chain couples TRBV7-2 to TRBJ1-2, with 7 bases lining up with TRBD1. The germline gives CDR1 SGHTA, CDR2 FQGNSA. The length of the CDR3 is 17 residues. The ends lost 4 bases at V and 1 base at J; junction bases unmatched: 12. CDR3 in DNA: TGTGCCAGCAGCTCGCCTTCCCTCAGGGGGAATAACTATGGCTACACCTTC. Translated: CASSSPSLRGNNYGYTF.

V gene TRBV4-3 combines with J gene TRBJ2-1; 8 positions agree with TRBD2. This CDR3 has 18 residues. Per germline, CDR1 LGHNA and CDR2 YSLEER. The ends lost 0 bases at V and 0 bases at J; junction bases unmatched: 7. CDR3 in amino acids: CASSQDVPGGSSYNEQFF. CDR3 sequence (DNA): TGCGCCAGCAGCCAAGATGTCCCGGGGGGGAGCTCCTACAATGAGCAGTTCTTC.

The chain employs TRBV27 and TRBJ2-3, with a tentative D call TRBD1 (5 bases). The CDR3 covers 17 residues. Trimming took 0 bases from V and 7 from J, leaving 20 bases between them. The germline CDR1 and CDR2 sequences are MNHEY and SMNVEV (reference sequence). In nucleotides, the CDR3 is TGTGCCAGCAGTTTATCGAGTTGGGGCTCCTCCCGGTATACGCAGTATTTT. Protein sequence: CASSLSSWGSSRYTQYF.

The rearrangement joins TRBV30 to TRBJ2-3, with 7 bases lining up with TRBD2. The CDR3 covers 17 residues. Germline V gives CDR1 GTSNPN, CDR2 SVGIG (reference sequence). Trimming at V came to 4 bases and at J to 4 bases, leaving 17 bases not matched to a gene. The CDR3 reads CAWTRGARTSHADTQYF. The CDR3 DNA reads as TGTGCCTGGACGCGAGGGGCCCGGACTAGTCATGCAGATACGCAGTATTTT.

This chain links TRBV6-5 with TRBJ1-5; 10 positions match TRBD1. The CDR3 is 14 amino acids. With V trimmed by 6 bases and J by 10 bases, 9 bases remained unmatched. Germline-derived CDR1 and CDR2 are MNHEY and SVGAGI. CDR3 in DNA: TGTGCCAGCAGACCGGGACAGGGGAAGAAACCCCAGCATTTT. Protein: CASRPGQGKKPQHF.

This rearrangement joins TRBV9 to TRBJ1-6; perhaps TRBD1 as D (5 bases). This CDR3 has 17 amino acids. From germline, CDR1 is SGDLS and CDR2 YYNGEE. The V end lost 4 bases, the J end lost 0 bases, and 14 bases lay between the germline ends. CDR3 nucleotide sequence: TGTGCCAGCAGCCCAGGGACTCGCAGCTCCTATAATTCACCCCTCCACTTT. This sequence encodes CASSPGTRSSYNSPLHF.

The CDR3 nucleotides are TGTGCCAGCATAGGGGGACGGAACACTGAAGCTTTCTTT. It codes for CASIGGRNTEAFF. V usage is TRBV7-9 and J usage is TRBJ1-1, with D perhaps TRBD1 (6 bases). The CDR3 spans 13 residues. Germline-derived CDR1 and CDR2 are SEHNR and FQNEAQ (reference sequence). V dropped 7 bases and J dropped 1 base, with 10 bases sitting between them.

The CDR3 coding sequence is TGTGCCAGCAGCACCCAGAGGAACTATGGCTACACCTTC. Protein product: CASSTQRNYGYTF. The rearrangement uses TRBV6-5 and TRBJ1-2; D unresolved. V lost 6 bases and J lost 2, with 10 bases in between. The CDR3 has 13 amino acids. Germline-derived CDR1 and CDR2 are MNHEY and SVGAGI.

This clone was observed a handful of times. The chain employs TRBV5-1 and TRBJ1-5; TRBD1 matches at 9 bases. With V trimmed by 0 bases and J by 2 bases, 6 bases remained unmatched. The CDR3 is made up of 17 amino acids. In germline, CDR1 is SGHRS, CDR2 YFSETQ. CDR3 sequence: CASSLGDRGSGNQPQHF. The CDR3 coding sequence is TGCGCCAGCAGCTTGGGCGACAGGGGGTCGGGCAATCAGCCCCAGCATTTT. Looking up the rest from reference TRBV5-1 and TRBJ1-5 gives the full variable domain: KAGVTQTPRYLIKTRGQQVTLSCSPISGHRSVSWYQQTPGQGLQFLFEYFSETQRNKGNFPGRFSGRQFSNSRSEMNVSTLELGDSALYLCASSLGDRGSGNQPQHFGDGTRLSIL.

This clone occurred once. CDR3 sequence (DNA): TGCGCCAGCAGCCCGCTGGGGGGGGGCACAGATACGCAGTATTTT. Its protein is CASSPLGGGTDTQYF. V gene TRBV4-1 combines with J gene TRBJ2-3, with 7 bases matching TRBD2. Per the germline V gene, CDR1 is MGHRA and CDR2 is YSYEKL. This CDR3 is 15 amino acids long. V trimming: 4 bases; J trimming: 1 base; junction bases outside the gene matches: 5.

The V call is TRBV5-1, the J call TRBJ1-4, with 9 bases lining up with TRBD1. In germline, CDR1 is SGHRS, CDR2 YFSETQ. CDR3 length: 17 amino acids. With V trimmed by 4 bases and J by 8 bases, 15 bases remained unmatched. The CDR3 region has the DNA TGCGCCAGCAGCACGAGGACAGGGGCGCAGGGCCCGGAAAAACTGTTTTTT. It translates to CASSTRTGAQGPEKLFF. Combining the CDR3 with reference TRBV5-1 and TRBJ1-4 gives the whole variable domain KAGVTQTPRYLIKTRGQQVTLSCSPISGHRSVSWYQQTPGQGLQFLFEYFSETQRNKGNFPGRFSGRQFSNSRSEMNVSTLELGDSALYLCASSTRTGAQGPEKLFFGSGTQLSVL.

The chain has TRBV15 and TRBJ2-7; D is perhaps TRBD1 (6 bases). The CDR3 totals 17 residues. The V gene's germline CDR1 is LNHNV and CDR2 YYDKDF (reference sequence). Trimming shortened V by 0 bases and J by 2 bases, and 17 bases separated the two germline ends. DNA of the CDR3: TGTGCCACCAGCAGAGACCCTTCACAGGGCCTGACCTACGAGCAGTACTTC. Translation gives CATSRDPSQGLTYEQYF.